The text below deals with one T cell receptor (beta chain). Its antigen is unknown. The sample is drawn from a study of graft-versus-host responses after intestinal transplantation. Overall study context: As for transplant type, recipients had multivisceral, liver-intestinal, or isolated intestinal grafts. Recipients across the board were started on anti-thymocyte globulin induction, then kept on tacrolimus and steroids for two to three years. Whole-study results and caveats: There were GvH clones found in recipient marrow, and some of them appeared first in ileum or blood.

Using immunoSEQ multiplex PCR, the repertoire was profiled, and TCRdb retains in-frame clones only, with some absent. The sample lists 85,000 to 110,000 clones, more than 85% occurring once. The germline gives CDR1 GTSNPN, CDR2 SVGIG (reference sequence). The CDR3 is 12 amino acids. Trimming shortened V by 2 bases and J by 1 base, and 3 bases separated the two germline ends. This chain uses TRBV30 with TRBJ2-1; D not resolved. Sequenced here: unstimulated CD8+ T cells sorted from spleen or lymph node cells, sampled before intestinal transplant. This receptor was identified in a human donor who received an intestinal transplant. CDR3 residues: CAWSSSYNEQFF. The CDR3 nucleotides are TGTGCCTGGAGTTCGTCCTACAATGAGCAGTTCTTC.